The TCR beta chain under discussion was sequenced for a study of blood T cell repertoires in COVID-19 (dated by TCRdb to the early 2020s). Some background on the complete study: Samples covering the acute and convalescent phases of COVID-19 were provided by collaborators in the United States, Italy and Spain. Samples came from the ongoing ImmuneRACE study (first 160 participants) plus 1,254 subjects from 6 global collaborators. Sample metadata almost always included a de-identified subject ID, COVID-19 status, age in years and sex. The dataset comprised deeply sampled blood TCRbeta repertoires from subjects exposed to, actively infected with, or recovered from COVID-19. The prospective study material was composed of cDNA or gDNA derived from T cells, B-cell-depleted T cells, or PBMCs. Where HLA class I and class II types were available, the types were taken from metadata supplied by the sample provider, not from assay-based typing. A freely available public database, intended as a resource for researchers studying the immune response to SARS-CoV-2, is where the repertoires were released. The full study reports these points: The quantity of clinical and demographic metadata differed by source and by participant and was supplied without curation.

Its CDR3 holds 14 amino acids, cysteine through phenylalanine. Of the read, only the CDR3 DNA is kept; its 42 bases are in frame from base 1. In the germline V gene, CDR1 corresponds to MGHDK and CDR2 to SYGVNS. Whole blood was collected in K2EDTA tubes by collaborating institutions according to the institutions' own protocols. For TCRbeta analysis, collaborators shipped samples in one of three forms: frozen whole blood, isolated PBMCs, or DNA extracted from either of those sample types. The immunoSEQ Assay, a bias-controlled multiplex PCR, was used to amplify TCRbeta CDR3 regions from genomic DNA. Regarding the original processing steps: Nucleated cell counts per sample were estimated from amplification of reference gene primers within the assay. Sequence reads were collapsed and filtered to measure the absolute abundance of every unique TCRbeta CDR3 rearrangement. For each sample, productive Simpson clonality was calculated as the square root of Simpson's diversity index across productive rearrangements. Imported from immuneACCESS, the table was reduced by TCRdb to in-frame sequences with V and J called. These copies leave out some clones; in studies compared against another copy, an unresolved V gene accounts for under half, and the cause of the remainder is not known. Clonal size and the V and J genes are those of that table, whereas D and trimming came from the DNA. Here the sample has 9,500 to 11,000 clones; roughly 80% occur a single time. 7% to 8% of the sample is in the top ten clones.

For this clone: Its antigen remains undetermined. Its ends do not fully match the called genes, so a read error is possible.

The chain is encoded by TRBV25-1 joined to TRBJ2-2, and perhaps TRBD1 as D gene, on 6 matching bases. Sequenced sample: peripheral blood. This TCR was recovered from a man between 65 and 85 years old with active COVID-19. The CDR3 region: CASSRGANTEELFF. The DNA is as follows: TGTGCCAGCAGCAGGGGCGCGAACACCGAGGAGCTGTTTTTT.